This TCR beta chain is drawn from a study of STAT5B mutations in CD4+ large granular lymphocyte leukemia. Study details: Healthy donors showed HLA-associated enrichment of the CDR3 'QG' motif. Regarding the study as a whole: Top patient clones used TRBV06 genes more often: 8/27 versus 2/35 in controls.

The method was immunoSEQ multiplex PCR; TCRdb's version includes in-frame clones alone and lacks a portion of them. In the table there are 25,000 to 35,000 clones, around 70% of which are singletons. Trimming pared 2 bases from V and 3 bases from J, leaving 10 bases between. Germline V gives CDR1 MNHEY, CDR2 SMNVEV (reference sequence). This CDR3 comprises 15 residues. Concerning this clone itself: The antigen is undetermined.

Sequencing used CD4+ T cells from blood buffy coats. The rearrangement uses TRBV27 and TRBJ2-2; D ambiguous. The sequence was obtained from a human donor in good health. CDR3 in DNA: TGTGCCAGCAGTTTAAGCACGACCTACACCGGGGAGCTGTTTTTT. Its translation is CASSLSTTYTGELFF.